The next 16 T cell receptor beta chains were all read from a single sample in a study of T cell repertoires in cytomegalovirus infection. One entry per CDR3 protein, called by TCRdb with MiXCR from the reads. The table lists about 920,000 distinct CDR3 sequences, 25% to 40% of them singletons. The antigens for these receptors are not known. This material consisted of cultured CD8+ T cells from PBMCs, taken from culture after CMV antigen stimulation. These receptors originate from a human donor in good health (CMV status not recorded). Some clones in this sample may be carry-over from other donors' samples.

This clonotype showed up just a few times. This chain uses TRBV6-2 or TRBV6-3 with TRBJ2-5; 7 bases match TRBD1. Germline assignment: CDR1 MNHEY and CDR2 SVGEGT. The CDR3 is 12 amino acids. The V and J ends lost 8 bases and 5 bases, in that order; junction bases with no gene match: 5. The CDR3 nucleotides are TGTGCCAGCCAGACAGGGTTGGAGACCCAGTACTTC. Its protein is CASQTGLETQYF.

Written as DNA, the CDR3 is TGCGCCAGCAGCCAGGACCCCCTCACTGAAGCTTTCTTT. Protein sequence: CASSQDPLTEAFF. The chain uses TRBV4-1 and TRBJ1-1; the D is unclear. The ends were cut back, 3 bases at V and 4 bases at J, with 9 bases in the middle. Per germline, CDR1 MGHRA and CDR2 YSYEKL. The length of the CDR3 is 13 residues.

This clonotype was recorded many times. The J gene is TRBJ2-1, the V gene TRBV7-6, with D perhaps TRBD1 or TRBD2 (6 bases each). This CDR3 spans 19 amino acids. V was shortened by 1 base and J by 5 bases, with 24 bases between the two germline ends. Germline CDR1 is SGHVS and CDR2 is FNYEAQ. In DNA form, the CDR3 reads TGTGCCAGCAGCTTAGACGCAGGATTACGGGGGCCCGAGGACAATGAGCAGTTCTTC. It yields the protein CASSLDAGLRGPEDNEQFF.

The V gene is TRBV11-3, the J gene TRBJ2-2; 10 bases line up with TRBD2. The trim removed 5 bases at V and 5 bases at J, leaving 11 bases unmatched. The CDR3 is made up of 17 amino acids. Germline V gene data show CDR1 as SGHNT and CDR2 as YENEEA. CDR3 DNA sequence: TGTGCCAGCAGCCTGCCTTTAGCGGGGGGTCGTACCGGGGAGCTGTTTTTT. Amino acid sequence: CASSLPLAGGRTGELFF.

This clonotype was seen at least ten times. The chain combines TRBV7-8 with TRBJ2-1; 15 bases agree with TRBD2. Trimming at V came to 1 base and at J to 3 bases, leaving 1 base not matched to a gene. CDR3 length: 17 residues. Germline-derived CDR1 and CDR2 are SGHVS and FQNEAQ. The CDR3 reads CASSLGTSGGDYNEQFF. The CDR3 nucleotides are TGTGCCAGCAGCTTAGGGACTAGCGGGGGGGACTACAATGAGCAGTTCTTC.

This clonotype was seen only a few times. The V call is TRBV14, the J call TRBJ2-2, with D tentatively TRBD1 (6 bases). Germline CDR1 and CDR2: SGHDN and FVKESK. V dropped 2 bases and J dropped 5 bases, with 15 bases sitting between them. The CDR3 is 16 residues long. The CDR3 nucleotides are TGTGCCAGCAGCCAATACAGGAGGACAGTGACCGGGGAGCTGTTTTTT. This gives the protein CASSQYRRTVTGELFF.

The chain combines TRBV20-1 with TRBJ2-1; 11 bases map to TRBD1. The CDR3 spans 14 residues. Germline V gene lookup returns CDR1 DFQATT and CDR2 SNEGSKA (reference sequence). The V and J ends lost 6 bases and 4 bases, in that order; junction bases with no gene match: 5. For the CDR3, the DNA is TGCAGTGCGAGGACAGGGGGCGAATACAATGAGCAGTTCTTC. Residues: CSARTGGEYNEQFF.

This chain connects TRBV9 to TRBJ2-1, with D perhaps being TRBD1 or TRBD2 (5 bases each). The germline V and J ends were trimmed by 4 bases and 10 bases, with 12 bases remaining between them. CDR3 length: 12 residues. Germline V gene data show CDR1 as SGDLS and CDR2 as YYNGEE. CDR3 sequence (DNA): TGTGCCAGCAGCCTCCGGGACCCCGAGCAGTTCTTC. Translated, it gives CASSLRDPEQFF.

This clonotype was seen only once. This chain connects TRBV7-9 to TRBJ2-7, with D possibly called TRBD1 or TRBD2 (5 bases each). CDR3 length: 15 residues. V was cut by 9 bases and J by 6 bases, with 24 bases left in between. Looked up from germline, CDR1 is SEHNR and CDR2 is FQNEAQ (reference sequence). The CDR3 is CASKESRGSGGEQYF. The CDR3 DNA is TGTGCCAGTAAGGAGTCTCGGGGCTCAGGCGGCGAGCAGTACTTC.

Here the CDR3 DNA reads TGTACCAGCAGCTTAGGCCGGGGCACAGATACGCAGTATTTT. Its translation is CTSSLGRGTDTQYF. The V gene is TRBV7-2, the J gene TRBJ2-3; no clear D. Trimming removed 1 base from V and 1 base from J, with 6 bases in between. The CDR3 loop spans 14 amino acids. Germline V gives CDR1 SGHTA, CDR2 FQGNSA.

The rearrangement uses TRBV19 and TRBJ2-1, with D tentatively TRBD2 (5 bases). The CDR3 is 17 amino acids. The germline V gene encodes CDR1 LNHDA and CDR2 SQIVND (reference sequence). Trimming shortened V by 3 bases and J by 3 bases, and 18 bases separated the two germline ends. This chain's CDR3 is CASSMWGVMGSYNEQFF. CDR3 nucleotides: TGTGCCAGTAGTATGTGGGGAGTCATGGGGAGCTACAATGAGCAGTTCTTC.

This clonotype was observed once. A much larger clone lies one base from this, so it may be a read error. The genes are TRBV28 and TRBJ2-5; possible D gene TRBD2, 6 bases. Germline CDR1 is MDHEN and CDR2 is SYDVKM. The CDR3 contains 15 residues. The CDR3 here is CPSSLDSASEETQYF. The CDR3 nucleotides read TGTCCCAGCAGTTTGGATTCGGCTAGCGAGGAGACCCAGTACTTC.

This clonotype has ten or more counts. The gene calls are TRBV7-2 and TRBJ2-1; 11 bases agree with TRBD1. The V gene end was trimmed by 4 bases and the J gene end by 8 bases; junction bases not matched to a gene: 10. This CDR3 region has 16 residues. The germline V gene has CDR1 SGHTA and CDR2 FQGNSA. CDR3 loop: CASSSGGTGGAYEQFF. CDR3 bases: TGTGCCAGCAGCTCCGGAGGGACAGGGGGGGCTTATGAGCAGTTCTTC. The full variable domain, rest sourced from reference TRBV7-2 and TRBJ2-1, is GAGVSQSPSNKVTEKGKDVELRCDPISGHTALYWYRQSLGQGLEFLIYFQGNSAPDKSGLPSDRFSAERTGGSVSTLTIQRTQQEDSAVYLCASSSGGTGGAYEQFFGPGTRLTVL.

The chain employs TRBV19 and TRBJ1-5, with D maybe TRBD1 (5 bases). The CDR3 length is 15 residues. CDR1 and CDR2 from the germline V gene are LNHDA and SQIVND (reference sequence). Between the trimmed V and J ends, which lost 5 bases and 7 bases, there was a span of 18 bases. The CDR3 sequence is CASSVEGQGWQPQHF. The CDR3 nucleotides are TGTGCCAGTAGTGTCGAAGGGCAGGGATGGCAGCCCCAGCATTTT.

With regard to this clonotype: With a much larger clone just one base away, this may be a read error. V is TRBV28 and J is TRBJ2-2; no definite D call. From germline, CDR1 is MDHEN and CDR2 SYDVKM. The CDR3 contains 16 residues. V dropped 3 bases and J dropped 0 bases, with 11 bases sitting between them. The CDR3 spells CASSFDSHPNTGELFF. The CDR3 nucleotides are TGTGCCAGCAGTTTTGACTCCCACCCGAACACCGGGGAGCTGTTTTTT. Full variable domain (remainder filled in from reference TRBV28 and TRBJ2-2): DVKVTQSSRYLVKRTGEKVFLECVQDMDHENMFWYRQDPGLGLRLIYFSYDVKMKEKGDIPEGYSVSREKKERFSLILESASTNQTSMYLCASSFDSHPNTGELFFGEGSRLTVL.

This chain joins TRBV27 and TRBJ1-4; D unresolved. Per germline, CDR1 MNHEY and CDR2 SMNVEV (reference sequence). The V end lost 7 bases, the J end lost 3 bases, and 9 bases lay between the germline ends. The CDR3 has 13 amino acids. The CDR3 DNA reads TGTGCCAGCACGAGCAGACCTAATGAAAAACTGTTTTTT. It specifies CASTSRPNEKLFF. Variable domain in full (rest from reference TRBV27 and TRBJ1-4): EAQVTQNPRYLITVTGKKLTVTCSQNMNHEYMSWYRQDPGLGLRQIYYSMNVEVTDKGDVPEGYKVSRKEKRNFPLILESPSPNQTSLYFCASTSRPNEKLFFGSGTQLSVL.